This T cell receptor beta chain was sequenced for a study of blood T cell repertoires in COVID-19. On the study more broadly: Sites in the United States, Italy and Spain provided acute and convalescent COVID-19 samples. PBMCs, B-cell-depleted T cells, or T cells provided the cDNA or gDNA that made up the material.

The ends were cut back, 4 bases at V and 7 bases at J, with 14 bases in the middle. The CDR3 length is 13 residues. The germline V gene encodes CDR1 PRHDT and CDR2 FYEKMQ (reference sequence). The Seattle patients joined while their infection was active and were tracked longitudinally afterward. Per the study methods: Amplification of reference gene primers was used by the study to estimate nucleated cell counts. Using immunoSEQ multiplex PCR, the repertoire was profiled, and TCRdb retains in-frame clones only, with some absent. V, J and clone size are taken as reported in that table, and D and trimming were inferred from the DNA itself. The sample carries 400,000 to 450,000 clones, 88% recorded once.

This chain joins TRBV13 and TRBJ2-7; D is possibly TRBD1 (5 bases). The sequencing sample was made of peripheral blood. This clonotype was obtained from a woman aged 50 to 60 with COVID-19, enrolled during active disease. The CDR3 nucleotides read TGTGCCAGCAGCTCACCGACAGAGGAAGAGCAGTACTTC. Its translation: CASSSPTEEEQYF.